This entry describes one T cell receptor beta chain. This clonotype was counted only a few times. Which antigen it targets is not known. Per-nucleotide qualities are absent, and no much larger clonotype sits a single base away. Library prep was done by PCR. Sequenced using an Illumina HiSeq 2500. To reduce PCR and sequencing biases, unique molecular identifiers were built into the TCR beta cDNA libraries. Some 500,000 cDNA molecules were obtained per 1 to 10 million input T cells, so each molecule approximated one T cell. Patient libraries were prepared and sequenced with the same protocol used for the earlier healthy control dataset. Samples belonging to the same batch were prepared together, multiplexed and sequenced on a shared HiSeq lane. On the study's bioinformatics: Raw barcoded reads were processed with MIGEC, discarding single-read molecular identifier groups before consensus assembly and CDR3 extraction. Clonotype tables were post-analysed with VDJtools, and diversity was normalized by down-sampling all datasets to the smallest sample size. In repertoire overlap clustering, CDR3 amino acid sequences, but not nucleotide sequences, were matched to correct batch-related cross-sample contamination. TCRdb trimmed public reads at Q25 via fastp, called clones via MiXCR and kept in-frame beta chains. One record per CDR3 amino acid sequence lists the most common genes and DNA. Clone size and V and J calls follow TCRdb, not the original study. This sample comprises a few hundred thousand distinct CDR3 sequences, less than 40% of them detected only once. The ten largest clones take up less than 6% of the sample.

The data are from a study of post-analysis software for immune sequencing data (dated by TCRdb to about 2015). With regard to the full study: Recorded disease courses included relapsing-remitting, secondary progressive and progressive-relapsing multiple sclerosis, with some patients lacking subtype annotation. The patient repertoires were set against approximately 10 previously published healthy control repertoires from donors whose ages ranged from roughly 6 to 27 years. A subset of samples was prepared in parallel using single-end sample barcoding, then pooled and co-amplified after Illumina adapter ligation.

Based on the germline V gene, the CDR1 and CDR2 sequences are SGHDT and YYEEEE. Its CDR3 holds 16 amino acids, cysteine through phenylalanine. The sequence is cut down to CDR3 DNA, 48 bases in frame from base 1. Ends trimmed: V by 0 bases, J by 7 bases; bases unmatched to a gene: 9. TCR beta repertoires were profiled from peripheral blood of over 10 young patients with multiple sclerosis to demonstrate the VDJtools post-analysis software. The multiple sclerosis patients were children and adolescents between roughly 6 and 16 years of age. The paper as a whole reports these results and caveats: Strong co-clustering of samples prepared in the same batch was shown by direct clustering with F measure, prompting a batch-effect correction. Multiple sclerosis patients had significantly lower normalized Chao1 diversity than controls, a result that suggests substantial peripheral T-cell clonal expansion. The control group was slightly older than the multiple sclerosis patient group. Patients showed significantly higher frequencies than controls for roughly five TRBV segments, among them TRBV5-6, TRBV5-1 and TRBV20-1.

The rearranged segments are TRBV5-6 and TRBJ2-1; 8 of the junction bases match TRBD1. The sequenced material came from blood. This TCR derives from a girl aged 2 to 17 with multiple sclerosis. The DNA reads TGTGCCAGCAGCTTGGGTCCAACAGGGGGACCTAATGAGCAGTTCTTC. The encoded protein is CASSLGPTGGPNEQFF.